There are a few counts of the clone carrying this T cell receptor (beta chain). Its target is not known. Using a J-beta primer mix together with a sample-barcoded 5' primer, a second PCR was run for roughly 6 to 11 cycles. TCRdb reprocessed the 5' RACE reads via MiXCR and lists one record per CDR3 protein. The sample contains 750,000 to 950,000 distinct CDR3 sequences, less than 70% of which appear only once. These data belong to a study of blood T cells in healthy people across ages. In the study overall: Template switching captured about one barcoded beta molecule per two T cells. Study results and limitations: Estimated diversity, derived from one million T cells, was regarded as an underestimate.

Per germline, CDR1 LGHDT and CDR2 YNNKEL (reference sequence). V shed 4 bases and J shed 4 bases, with 10 bases lying between them. This CDR3 has 13 residues. Every sample yielded at least 6 million isolated PBMCs. This TCR was recovered from a man older than 75 in good health. The source material was blood. This chain links TRBV3-1 with TRBJ1-2; D gene unclear. The CDR3 DNA sequence: TGTGCCAGCAGCCCCAGGTCTATCTATGGCTACACCTTC. It encodes CASSPRSIYGYTF.